The clone carrying this T cell receptor (beta chain) turned up a few times. The CDR3 consists of 15 residues. With 0 bases removed from V and 2 bases from J, the gap between germline ends came to 9 bases. Germline values: CDR1 ENHRY, CDR2 SYGVKD. The data originate from a study of blood T cell repertoires in COVID-19. As for the study in general: T cells, B-cell-depleted T cells, or PBMCs provided the cDNA or gDNA that served as material.

Study processing details: Estimated nucleated cell counts came from reference gene primer amplification. Assay: immunoSEQ multiplex PCR; the TCRdb copy retains only in-frame clones and omits some. That table is the source of V, J and clone size, and D and trimming were worked out from the DNA. This sample has roughly 250,000 clones, with about four fifths found just once. The chain couples TRBV10-3 to TRBJ2-3, with D possibly matching TRBD1 (6 bases). The TCR comes from a woman in her forties who had recovered from COVID-19. Sample: peripheral blood. CDR3 in DNA: TGTGCCATCAGTGAGTCAGGGGGTTTCACAGATACGCAGTATTTT. Amino acids: CAISESGGFTDTQYF.